What follows are 23 T cell receptor beta chains derived from one specimen sequenced in a study of T cell responses to AZD1222 COVID-19 vaccine. The repertoire was sequenced with immunoSEQ multiplex PCR; TCRdb's copy has only in-frame clones and lacks some. The table records roughly 120,000 clones, roughly 91% of them present only once. Sequences were derived from peripheral blood, sampled on day 0 of AZD1222 vaccination. The receptors derive from an adult in good health.

The chain recombines TRBV6-9 with TRBJ1-2; D uncertain. This CDR3 has 13 residues. With 3 bases removed from V and 6 bases from J, the gap between germline ends came to 11 bases. Germline V gives CDR1 MNHGY, CDR2 SVAAGI. This chain's CDR3 is CASSYGPRDGYTF. Written as DNA, the CDR3 is TGTGCCAGCAGTTACGGGCCCCGGGATGGCTACACCTTC.

The V gene is TRBV9, the J gene TRBJ1-2; perhaps TRBD1 as D (5 bases). Germline CDR1 reads SGDLS; CDR2 reads YYNGEE. The CDR3 contains 13 residues. Trimming removed 0 bases from V and 4 bases from J, with 7 bases in between. The CDR3, as DNA: TGTGCCAGCAGCGTAGTGGGGGGCTATGGCTACACCTTC. It encodes CASSVVGGYGYTF.

CDR3 nucleotides: TGTGCCAGCAGCCGGGGGGTAAGCGACGAGCAGTACTTC. This translates into CASSRGVSDEQYF. The chain couples TRBV7-9 to TRBJ2-7; 7 bases are shared with TRBD2. From germline, CDR1 is SEHNR and CDR2 FQNEAQ (reference sequence). The CDR3 contains 13 residues. Trimming removed 5 bases from V and 5 bases from J; junction bases left unmatched: 6.

The V call is TRBV29-1, the J call TRBJ2-2, with no clear D. Germline-derived CDR1 and CDR2 are SQVTM and ANQGSEA. The CDR3 loop spans 11 amino acids. The V end lost 7 bases, the J end lost 7 bases, and 10 bases lay between the germline ends. In nucleotides, the CDR3 is TGCAGCGCAAAGTTGGGCGGGGAGCTGTTTTTT. Protein: CSAKLGGELFF.

This clone was found a few times. The chain employs TRBV4-3 and TRBJ2-6; 8 nucleotides align to TRBD2. The V segment lost 4 bases and the J segment 0 bases; nucleotides outside the gene matches: 8. The CDR3 has 18 residues. From germline, CDR1 is LGHNA and CDR2 YSLEER. Here the CDR3 DNA reads TGCGCCAGCAGCCTCAGGGCGGGGGGTGCCTCTGGGGCCAACGTCCTGACTTTC. Residues: CASSLRAGGASGANVLTF.

The chain employs TRBV19 and TRBJ2-2, with no clear D. The CDR3 length is 13 residues. Germline CDR1 is LNHDA and CDR2 is SQIVND (reference sequence). Trimming pared 0 bases from V and 7 bases from J, leaving 6 bases between. CDR3 in DNA: TGTGCCAGTAGTATAGATACAATCGGGGAGCTGTTTTTT. This translates into CASSIDTIGELFF.

The chain uses TRBV3-1 (or the pseudogene TRBV3-2) and TRBJ2-2, with TRBD1 as a possible D gene (7 bases). The germline gives CDR1 LGHDT, CDR2 YNNKEL (reference sequence). This CDR3 has 16 amino acids. V lost 4 bases and J 6 bases, leaving 18 bases between the germline ends. CDR3 sequence reads: CASSPRRGHRAGELFF. CDR3 nucleotide sequence: TGTGCCAGCAGCCCCCGGAGGGGGCATCGGGCCGGGGAGCTGTTTTTT.

The CDR3 reads CSVVLGEQYF. The CDR3, as DNA: TGCAGCGTTGTATTGGGGGAGCAGTACTTC. The genes are TRBV29-1 and TRBJ2-7; no clear D gene. V shed 4 bases and J shed 7 bases, with 8 bases lying between them. There are 10 residues in the CDR3. Germline V gives CDR1 SQVTM, CDR2 ANQGSEA.

V usage is TRBV7-2 and J usage is TRBJ1-2; D is uncertain. CDR1 and CDR2 (germline): SGHTA, FQGNSA. The CDR3 sequence is 14 residues long. V lost 1 base and J lost 5, with 11 bases in between. In DNA form, the CDR3 reads TGTGCCAGCAGCTTAGAAAACGGAGGGTATGGCTACACCTTC. It is translated as CASSLENGGYGYTF.

The chain links TRBV4-1 to TRBJ1-3; D is possibly TRBD1 (5 bases). This CDR3 has 18 residues. Per germline, CDR1 MGHRA and CDR2 YSYEKL. V gave up 0 bases and J gave up 0 bases, with 15 bases separating them. CDR3 sequence (DNA): TGCGCCAGCAGCCAAGAGTGGGACCGGATCTTCTCTGGAAACACCATATATTTT. Protein sequence: CASSQEWDRIFSGNTIYF.

The chain is built from TRBV7-2 and TRBJ2-1; 12 nucleotides align to TRBD2. This CDR3 is 15 amino acids long. The V and J ends lost 6 bases and 8 bases, in that order; junction bases with no gene match: 8. Per germline, CDR1 SGHTA and CDR2 FQGNSA. CDR3 amino acids: CASSASGGAGDEQFF. The CDR3 DNA is TGTGCCAGCAGTGCTAGCGGGGGGGCTGGCGATGAGCAGTTCTTC.

The chain links TRBV5-6 to TRBJ2-5; D remains unclear. V gave up 2 bases and J gave up 5 bases, with 16 bases separating them. Germline V gene data show CDR1 as SGHDT and CDR2 as YYEEEE. This CDR3 contains 15 residues. CDR3 nucleotide sequence: TGTGCCAGCAGCTTTTCCCCTCATCGTGGGGAGACCCAGTACTTC. This codes for CASSFSPHRGETQYF.

The chain carries TRBV19 and TRBJ1-2; a possible D gene is TRBD1 (5 bases). CDR3 length equals 14 residues. The V and J ends lost 1 base and 7 bases respectively, with 13 bases between them. Germline values: CDR1 LNHDA, CDR2 SQIVND (reference sequence). CDR3 nucleotides: TGTGCCAGTAGTATAGCGCGGGGCAGCGGTGGCTACACCTTC. Its protein is CASSIARGSGGYTF.

The rearrangement links TRBV19 to TRBJ1-2; a weak D match, TRBD1 (6 bases). The germline V and J ends were trimmed by 4 bases and 5 bases, with 11 bases remaining between them. Germline loops: CDR1 LNHDA, CDR2 SQIVND (reference sequence). The CDR3 runs 13 residues. The CDR3 here is CASSRGGPYGYTF. DNA of the CDR3: TGTGCCAGTAGTAGAGGGGGACCATATGGCTACACCTTC.

The chain is built from TRBV2 and TRBJ2-1; the D is unclear. V was pared by 2 bases and J by 3 bases, with 5 bases between. The CDR3 sequence is 13 residues long. Germline V gene data show CDR1 as SNHLY and CDR2 as FYNNEI. CDR3: CASSERNYNEQFF. Here the CDR3 DNA reads TGTGCCAGCAGTGAACGGAACTACAATGAGCAGTTCTTC.

This rearrangement joins TRBV5-5 to TRBJ1-2; no reliable D call. The germline V gene has CDR1 SGHKS and CDR2 YYEKEE (reference sequence). With 4 bases removed from V and 10 bases from J, the gap between germline ends came to 20 bases. The CDR3 contains 14 residues. The CDR3 region has the DNA TGTGCCAGCAGCCAACCCCCCCGTTCCAGAGCCTACACCTTC. Translated, it gives CASSQPPRSRAYTF. Looking up the rest from reference TRBV5-5 and TRBJ1-2 gives the full variable domain: DAGVTQSPTHLIKTRGQQVTLRCSPISGHKSVSWYQQVLGQGPQFIFQYYEKEERGRGNFPDRFSARQFPNYSSELNVNALLLGDSALYLCASSQPPRSRAYTFGSGTRLTVV.

The chain links TRBV9 to TRBJ2-5, with D perhaps matching TRBD1 (6 bases). Germline CDR1 and CDR2: SGDLS and YYNGEE. V lost 0 bases and J 4 bases, leaving 10 bases between the germline ends. CDR3 length: 14 residues. CDR3 sequence: CASSVATGLETQYF. The CDR3 DNA sequence: TGTGCCAGCAGCGTAGCTACAGGGTTAGAGACCCAGTACTTC.

The rearrangement uses TRBV6-6 and TRBJ2-2; tentatively, D is TRBD1 (6 bases). Germline values: CDR1 MNHNY, CDR2 SVGAGI (reference sequence). The CDR3 runs 16 residues. Trimming removed 6 bases from V and 4 bases from J, with 18 bases in between. CDR3 region: CASSRYRVQATGELFF. The CDR3 DNA reads TGTGCCAGCAGCCGTTACAGGGTCCAAGCCACCGGGGAGCTGTTTTTT.

The chain employs TRBV29-1 and TRBJ1-3; D ambiguous. This CDR3 spans 11 amino acids. Germline CDR1 reads SQVTM; CDR2 reads ANQGSEA. V was cut by 8 bases and J by 1 base, with 6 bases left in between. CDR3 in DNA: TGCAGCCTCCAATCTGGAAACACCATATATTTT. The encoded protein is CSLQSGNTIYF.

The gene calls are TRBV19 and TRBJ1-1, with D perhaps matching TRBD1 (5 bases). This CDR3 has 13 amino acids. CDR1 LNHDA and CDR2 SQIVND come from the germline V gene (reference sequence). Trimming shortened V by 5 bases and J by 7 bases, and 14 bases separated the two germline ends. The CDR3: CASSPRRGLEAFF. The CDR3 nucleotides read TGTGCCAGTAGTCCCCGGAGGGGCCTTGAAGCTTTCTTT.

This chain joins TRBV19 and TRBJ1-5; D gene ambiguous. The CDR3 is 17 amino acids. V was trimmed by 2 bases and J by 0 bases, leaving 14 bases between them. Germline V gene data show CDR1 as LNHDA and CDR2 as SQIVND (reference sequence). The CDR3 DNA reads as TGTGCCAGTAGTATAATCCTAGGCAGAAATAGCAATCAGCCCCAGCATTTT. Translating gives CASSIILGRNSNQPQHF.

The genes are TRBV4-1 and TRBJ1-1; TRBD1 might be the D (6 bases). The length of the CDR3 is 14 residues. The V end was cut by 3 bases, the J end by 4 bases, with 12 bases between. The germline V gene has CDR1 MGHRA and CDR2 YSYEKL. The chain's CDR3 is CASSQPRGGTEAFF. As DNA, the CDR3 is TGCGCCAGCAGCCAGCCCAGGGGCGGCACTGAAGCTTTCTTT.

The chain links TRBV5-5 to TRBJ1-2; D unresolved. Trimming cost V 0 bases and J 8 bases, with 2 bases left between them. The CDR3 runs to 10 residues. The V gene's germline CDR1 is SGHKS and CDR2 YYEKEE (reference sequence). The CDR3, as DNA: TGTGCCAGCAGCTTGGAAGGCTACACCTTC. Amino acids: CASSLEGYTF.